These T cell receptor beta chains were read from a single sample in a study of blood T cells in healthy people across ages. TCRdb redid the calling of the 5' RACE reads with MiXCR, one entry per CDR3 protein. The sample includes about 680,000 distinct CDR3 sequences, 45% to 50% of them seen just once. Sequencing was done on a sample of blood. The origin of the receptors is a woman in her sixties in good health. Each CDR3 is given with its conserved first and last residue. D genes are given only for firm matches. Not all rows give a size; the values are once, few, many and, for expanded clones, a class.

clone_size j_call v_call d_call cdr3_nt cdr3_aa
many TRBJ2-3 TRBV5-1 . TGCGCCAGCAGCATTAGCGAGAGCACAGATACGCAGTATTTT CASSISESTDTQYF
. TRBJ1-1 TRBV6-5 TRBD1 TGTGCCAGCAGTTCCGGACAGGGCACGGGGGATGAAGCTTTCTTT CASSSGQGTGDEAFF
. TRBJ1-1 TRBV5-1 . TGCGCCAGCAGCTTGGGGAGGGAAGGCATGAACACTGAAGCTTTCTTT CASSLGREGMNTEAFF
few TRBJ2-6 TRBV4-2 . TGTGCCAGCAGCCGGGGGACACAGATAGGGTCTGGGGCCAACGTCCTGACTTTC CASSRGTQIGSGANVLTF
. TRBJ1-6 TRBV7-3 TRBD1 TGTGCCAGCAGCACGACAGGGACGGGATCACCCCTCCACTTT CASSTTGTGSPLHF
once TRBJ1-5 TRBV28 . TGTGCCAGCAGTTCATACGGGCTCTCCGGGGGCAATCAGCCCCAGCATTTT CASSSYGLSGGNQPQHF
. TRBJ2-5 TRBV2 TRBD2 TGTGCCAGCAGTGAAACACGGACTAGCGGAAAAGAGACCCAGTACTTC CASSETRTSGKETQYF
many TRBJ2-5 TRBV10-3 TRBD1 TGTGCCATCAGTGTATCCGGGACAGGGCAAGAGACCCAGTACTTC CAISVSGTGQETQYF
. TRBJ1-5 TRBV28 TRBD1 TGTGCCCGCAGTTTACCGACAGGGAATAATCAGCCCCAGCATTTT CARSLPTGNNQPQHF
. TRBJ2-7 TRBV18 . TGTGCCAGCTCACCATCCCCATACAATGCCTACGAGCAGTACTTC CASSPSPYNAYEQYF
. TRBJ2-7 TRBV30 . TGTGCCTGGAAGAACAGCTACGAGCAGTACTTC CAWKNSYEQYF
. TRBJ2-3 TRBV4-2 TRBD2 TGTGCCAGCAGCCCAAAAGCGGGAGGAAGTCTAGATACGCAGTATTTT CASSPKAGGSLDTQYF
many TRBJ1-1 TRBV9 . TGTGCCAGCAGCGTAGGGGACGGTTCGTGGTACACTGAAGCTTTCTTT CASSVGDGSWYTEAFF
. TRBJ2-1 TRBV6-1 TRBD1 TGTGCCAGCGAGACGGACAGGGGCCCTTATTACAATGAGCAGTTCTTC CASETDRGPYYNEQFF
. TRBJ1-2 TRBV20-1 . TGCAGTGCTTCGGACCCGGCTAACTATGGCTACACCTTC CSASDPANYGYTF
. TRBJ2-7 TRBV20-1 . TGCAGTGCTAGAGGGCAAATAGACACGGGGTACTTC CSARGQIDTGYF
. TRBJ2-3 TRBV20-1 . TGCAGTGCTAGGTGGGCAAGCCTGGAGTTAACAGATACGCAGTATTTT CSARWASLELTDTQYF
. TRBJ2-2 TRBV5-8 . TGTGCCAGCAGCCACCAATGGGGCGTTTCCACCGGGGAGCTGTTTTTT CASSHQWGVSTGELFF
few TRBJ2-1 TRBV7-2 TRBD2 TGTGCCAGCAGCTCTTCATTTCTAGCGGGAGTGTCGGATGAGCAGTTCTTC CASSSSFLAGVSDEQFF
. TRBJ2-7 TRBV9 . TGTGCCAGCAGCGTGGGAGCAGACCACTACGAGCAGTACTTC CASSVGADHYEQYF
. TRBJ1-2 TRBV25-1 . TGTGCCAGCAGTCCGAGGAAGACCCGATTCTATGGCTACACCTTC CASSPRKTRFYGYTF
. TRBJ2-1 TRBV20-1 TRBD2 TGCAGTGCTCGGACTAGGCGCTACAATGAGCAGTTCTTC CSARTRRYNEQFF
once TRBJ2-1 TRBV20-1 TRBD2 TGCAGTGCTAGAGATGGGGTAGCGGGGCACAATGAGCAGTTCTTC CSARDGVAGHNEQFF
many TRBJ2-1 TRBV10-3 . TGTGCCATCAGTGAGCGGGGGCCTGAGCAGTTCTTC CAISERGPEQFF
once TRBJ2-3 TRBV5-1 TRBD2 TGCGCCGGCAGCTTGAGGGGACTACTAAGAGATACGCAGTATTTT CAGSLRGLLRDTQYF
few TRBJ2-7 TRBV7-2 TRBD1 TGTGCCAGCAGCTTACGCAGGACAGGGCGTTTCGAGCAGTACTTC CASSLRRTGRFEQYF
few TRBJ2-1 TRBV18 TRBD1 TGTGCCAGCTCACCATGGGATGGGACAGCCAATGAGCAGTTCTTC CASSPWDGTANEQFF
few TRBJ1-6 TRBV3-1 TRBD1 TGTGCCAGCAGCCGGGACAGCCATAATTCACCCCTCCACTTT CASSRDSHNSPLHF
. TRBJ1-4 TRBV9 . TGTGCCAGCAGCGTAAGTCCTTCCGGGCTGGCTAATGAAAAACTGTTTTTT CASSVSPSGLANEKLFF
few TRBJ2-4 TRBV28 . TGTGCCAGCAGTGTAGGTAACCAGCAGTACTTC CASSVGNQQYF
few TRBJ2-7 TRBV7-9 TRBD2 TGTGCCAGCAGCTTCCTGGGGCTAGCGGACGAGCAGTACTTC CASSFLGLADEQYF
. TRBJ2-3 TRBV10-3 TRBD2 TGTGCCATCAGTGGTGGACTAGCGGGAGGGGATACGCAGTATTTT CAISGGLAGGDTQYF
. TRBJ2-1 TRBV10-3 . TGTGCCCTCTCCCGGAGCCGGCAGGGTTCTGACAATGAGCAGTTCTTC CALSRSRQGSDNEQFF
many TRBJ2-5 TRBV25-1 . TGTGCCAGCAGTGAAGTTAATGAGCAGTACTTC CASSEVNEQYF
few TRBJ1-1 TRBV9 . TGTGCCAGCAGCTCACCGGGACTTGACACTGAAGCTTTCTTT CASSSPGLDTEAFF
once TRBJ2-1 TRBV18 . TGTGCCAGCTCACCACGACTAGATTCTCATGAGCAGTTCTTC CASSPRLDSHEQFF
. TRBJ2-5 TRBV20-1 . TGCAGTGCTAGAGATCAACAACAGGGAGGGTTTAATGAGCAGTACTTC CSARDQQQGGFNEQYF
. TRBJ2-7 TRBV20-1 . TGCAGTGCTAGGATCGTTATTTACGAGCAGTACTTC CSARIVIYEQYF
few TRBJ2-3 TRBV28 . TGTGCCAGCAACAGGTCAGGGCGACGGGATACGCGGTATTTT CASNRSGRRDTRYF
few TRBJ1-4 TRBV28 . TGTGCCTGGGGAGGTTTCGATGAAAAACTGTTTTTT CAWGGFDEKLFF
. TRBJ2-7 TRBV18 . TGTGCCAGCTCTCGGGGGGCCGGCAGCGAGCAGTACTTC CASSRGAGSEQYF